A single sample is the source of the 9 T cell receptor beta chains below, sequenced in a study of blood T cell repertoires in COVID-19 (dated by TCRdb to about 2020). The receptor library was made with the immunoSEQ multiplex PCR assay. TCRdb re-hosts the immuneACCESS table, in-frame sequences only. Its copies lack some clones; in the studies checked, an unresolved V gene accounts for under half of them, and the cause for the rest is not known. The table for this sample lists about 260,000 clones; 85% to 90% of them were counted only once. Under 2.5% of the sample is taken by the ten largest. The sequencing input was PBMCs or T cells enriched from blood (not recorded which). The source is a woman under 30 who had recovered from COVID-19.

The V call is TRBV7-6, the J call TRBJ2-7; weak D call: TRBD1 (5 bases). The CDR3 extends over 13 amino acids. The V gene lost 5 bases and the J gene lost 5 bases, with 13 bases spanning the gap. Germline CDR1 is SGHVS and CDR2 is FNYEAQ. The CDR3 DNA follows: TGTGCCAGCAGCCCAGCCAGGGCCGACGAGCAGTACTTC. It encodes CASSPARADEQYF.

In this sample, this clone turned up once. CDR3 in amino acids: CATSIGASGPPETQYF. CDR3 bases: TGTGCCACCAGCATAGGGGCTAGCGGTCCTCCCGAGACCCAGTACTTC. J is TRBJ2-5 and V is TRBV15, with TRBD2 identical over 7 bases. This CDR3 is built from 16 residues. Trimming removed 4 bases from V and 5 bases from J; junction bases left unmatched: 13. Germline lookup yields CDR1 LNHNV and CDR2 YYDKDF (reference sequence).

With respect to this clone: Other DNA sequences from this sample encode an identical CDR3 as well. CDR3 residues: CASSLAGGQPQHF. The DNA for the CDR3 is TGTGCCAGCAGCTTAGCGGGGGGTCAGCCCCAGCATTTT. The V gene is TRBV7-9, the J gene TRBJ1-5; TRBD1 is a possible D gene (5 bases). The CDR3 is made up of 13 amino acids. From germline, CDR1 is SEHNR and CDR2 FQNEAQ (reference sequence). V dropped 0 bases and J dropped 6 bases, with 6 bases sitting between them.

The chain links TRBV29-1 to TRBJ1-2, with TRBD1 matching 8 bases. V shed 4 bases, J shed 2 bases, and the junction held 6 bases outside the gene matches. Germline loops: CDR1 SQVTM, CDR2 ANQGSEA. There are 14 residues in the CDR3. CDR3 sequence reads: CSVGPGQANYGYTF. As DNA, the CDR3 is TGCAGCGTTGGCCCGGGACAGGCGAACTATGGCTACACCTTC.

The sample holds one count of this clone. The chain uses TRBV28 and TRBJ2-7, with TRBD1 matching 12 bases. Germline assignment: CDR1 MDHEN and CDR2 SYDVKM. The CDR3 totals 15 residues. With 6 bases clipped from V and 1 base from J, the junction kept 4 bases outside the gene matches. CDR3 loop: CASRGTGGSSYEQYF. The CDR3 DNA reads TGTGCCAGCAGGGGGACAGGGGGCTCTTCCTACGAGCAGTACTTC.

The gene calls are TRBV6-2 or TRBV6-3 and TRBJ2-7, with D uncertain. V was trimmed by 1 base and J by 6 bases, leaving 16 bases between them. Per the germline V gene, CDR1 is MNHEY and CDR2 is SVGEGT. The CDR3 length is 15 residues. CDR3 nucleotide sequence: TGTGCCAGCAGTTACTTCCGGGTCAACCACTTCGAGCAGTACTTC. Its protein is CASSYFRVNHFEQYF.

In DNA, the CDR3 is TGTGCCAGCAGTGAATCAGGGGATAATCAGCCCCAGCATTTT. Translating gives CASSESGDNQPQHF. The V gene is TRBV25-1, the J gene TRBJ1-5; possibly TRBD1 for D (6 bases). Deletions cut 1 base from V and 4 bases from J, with 8 bases between. The CDR3 has 14 residues. Per germline, CDR1 MGHDK and CDR2 SYGVNS. Using reference TRBV25-1 and TRBJ1-5 for the parts outside the CDR3, the full variable domain is EADIYQTPRYLVIGTGKKITLECSQTMGHDKMYWYQQDPGMELHLIHYSYGVNSTEKGDLSSESTVSRIRTEHFPLTLESARPSHTSQYLCASSESGDNQPQHFGDGTRLSIL.

V is TRBV10-3 and J is TRBJ1-5, with 9 positions matching TRBD1. After removal of 3 bases from V and 3 bases from J, the junction contained 9 bases not matched to a gene. The CDR3 spans 17 residues. The V gene's germline CDR1 is ENHRY and CDR2 SYGVKD. The CDR3 DNA reads TGTGCCATCAGTGATCCGCCGGGACAGGGATACAATCAGCCCCAGCATTTT. Translated: CAISDPPGQGYNQPQHF.

This clone was found a few times. The J gene is TRBJ2-7, the V gene TRBV7-9, with a weak D call TRBD1 (5 bases). The CDR3 runs to 14 residues. Trimming pared 4 bases from V and 3 bases from J, leaving 13 bases between. The V gene's germline CDR1 is SEHNR and CDR2 FQNEAQ (reference sequence). The CDR3 here is CASSSLRTIYEQYF. CDR3 sequence (DNA): TGTGCCAGCAGCTCCCTGAGGACAATCTACGAGCAGTACTTC.